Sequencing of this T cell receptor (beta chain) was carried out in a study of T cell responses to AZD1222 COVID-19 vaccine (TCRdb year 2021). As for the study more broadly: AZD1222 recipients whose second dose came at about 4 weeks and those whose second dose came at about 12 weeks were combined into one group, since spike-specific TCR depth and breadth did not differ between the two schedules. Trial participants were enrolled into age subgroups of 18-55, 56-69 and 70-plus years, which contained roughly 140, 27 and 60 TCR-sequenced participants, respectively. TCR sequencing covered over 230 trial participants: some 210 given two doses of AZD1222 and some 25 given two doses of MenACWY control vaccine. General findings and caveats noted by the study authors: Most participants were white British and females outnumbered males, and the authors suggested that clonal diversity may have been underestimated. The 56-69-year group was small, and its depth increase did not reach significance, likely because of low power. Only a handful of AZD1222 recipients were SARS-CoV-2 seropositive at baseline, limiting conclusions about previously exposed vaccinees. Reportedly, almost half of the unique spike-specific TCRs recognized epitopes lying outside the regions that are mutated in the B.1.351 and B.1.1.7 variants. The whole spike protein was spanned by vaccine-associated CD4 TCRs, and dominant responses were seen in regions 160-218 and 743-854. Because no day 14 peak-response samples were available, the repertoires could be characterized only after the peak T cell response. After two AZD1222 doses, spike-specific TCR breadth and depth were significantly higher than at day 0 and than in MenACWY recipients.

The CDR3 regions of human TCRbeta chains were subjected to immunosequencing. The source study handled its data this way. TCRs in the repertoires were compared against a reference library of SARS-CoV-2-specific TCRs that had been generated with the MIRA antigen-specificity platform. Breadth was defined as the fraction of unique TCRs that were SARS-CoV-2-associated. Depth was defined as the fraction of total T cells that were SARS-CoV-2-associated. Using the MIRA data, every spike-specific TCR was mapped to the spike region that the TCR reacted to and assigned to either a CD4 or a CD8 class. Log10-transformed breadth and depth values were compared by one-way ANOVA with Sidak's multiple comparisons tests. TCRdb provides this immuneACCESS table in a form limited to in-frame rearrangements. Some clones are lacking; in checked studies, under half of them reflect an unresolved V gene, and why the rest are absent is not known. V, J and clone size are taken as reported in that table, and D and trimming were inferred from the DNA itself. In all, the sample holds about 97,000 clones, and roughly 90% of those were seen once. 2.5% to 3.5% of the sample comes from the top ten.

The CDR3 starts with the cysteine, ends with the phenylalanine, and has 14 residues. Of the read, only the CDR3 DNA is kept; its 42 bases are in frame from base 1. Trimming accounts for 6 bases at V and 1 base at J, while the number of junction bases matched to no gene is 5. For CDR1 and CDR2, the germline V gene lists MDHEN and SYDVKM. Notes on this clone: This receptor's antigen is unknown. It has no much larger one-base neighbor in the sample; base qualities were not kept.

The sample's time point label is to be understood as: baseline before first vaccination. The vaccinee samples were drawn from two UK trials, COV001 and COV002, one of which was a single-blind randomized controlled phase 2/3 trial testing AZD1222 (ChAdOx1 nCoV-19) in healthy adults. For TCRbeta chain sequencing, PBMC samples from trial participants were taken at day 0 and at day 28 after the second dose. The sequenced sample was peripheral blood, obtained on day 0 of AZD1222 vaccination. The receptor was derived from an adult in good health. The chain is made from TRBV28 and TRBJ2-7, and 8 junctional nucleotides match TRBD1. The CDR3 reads CASSRTGISYEQYF. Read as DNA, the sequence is TGTGCCAGCAGCCGGACAGGGATTTCCTACGAGCAGTACTTC.